The rows below give T cell receptor beta chains drawn from one sample of a study of T cell responses to AZD1222 COVID-19 vaccine. Some clones are missing from TCRdb's copy, which holds only in-frame ones; the method was immunoSEQ multiplex PCR. The repertoire holds 90,000 to 130,000 clones, with 87% as singletons. Sample: peripheral blood, taken on day 0 of AZD1222 vaccination. These receptors originate from an adult in good health. Both conserved end residues are part of each CDR3.

v_call: TRBV28; cdr3_aa: CASSSTGKANTEAFF
v_call: TRBV7-8; cdr3_aa: CASSPPHGQADF
v_call: TRBV5-4; cdr3_aa: CASSFKKGGSYNEQFF
v_call: TRBV29-1; cdr3_aa: CSVRTGMDTEAFF
v_call: TRBV19; cdr3_aa: CASSVRGQPQHF
v_call: TRBV6-6; cdr3_aa: CASYSGRRTETQYF
v_call: TRBV5-6; cdr3_aa: CASSLVGSTRQETQYF
v_call: TRBV19; cdr3_aa: CATGGGFNEQFF
v_call: TRBV10-3; cdr3_aa: CAINPSGSTDTQYF
v_call: TRBV5-1; cdr3_aa: CASSLGQTGTNYGYTF
v_call: TRBV19; cdr3_aa: CASSMAQLNIQYF
v_call: TRBV9; cdr3_aa: CASSNRDLGIYGYTF
v_call: TRBV19; cdr3_aa: CASGRQGATGELFF
v_call: TRBV3-1/TRBV3-2; cdr3_aa: CASSQGTGHTEAFF
v_call: TRBV12-3/TRBV12-4; cdr3_aa: CASSLGDRGRYF
v_call: TRBV7-3; cdr3_aa: CASSPQPDTGELFF
v_call: TRBV28; cdr3_aa: CASKGQGKTEQFF
v_call: TRBV3-1/TRBV3-2; cdr3_aa: CASSLQEIAGGPSYEQYF
v_call: TRBV28; cdr3_aa: CASSLPPTGGGADTQYF
v_call: TRBV19; cdr3_aa: CASSRAIKAKNIQYF
v_call: TRBV5-1; cdr3_aa: CASSPSISSTDTQYF
v_call: TRBV7-8; cdr3_aa: CASSRVGLLDEAFF
v_call: TRBV3-1/TRBV3-2; cdr3_aa: CASRSPHYEQYF
v_call: TRBV18; cdr3_aa: CASSPQDRGITGNQPQHF
v_call: TRBV5-6; cdr3_aa: CASSTLAGSTDTQYF
v_call: TRBV6-5; cdr3_aa: CASRGTGDNYGYTF
v_call: TRBV19; cdr3_aa: CASSPGLEAFF
v_call: TRBV11-2; cdr3_aa: CASSLGLADTYEQYF
v_call: TRBV9; cdr3_aa: CASSVVAGYEQYF
v_call: TRBV9; cdr3_aa: CASSATATGNTEAFF
v_call: TRBV7-8; cdr3_aa: CASSLAVLAHEQFF
v_call: TRBV18; cdr3_aa: CASSPPNRGRVWTEAFF
v_call: TRBV28; cdr3_aa: CASSQHVTGDSPLHF
v_call: TRBV12-3/TRBV12-4; cdr3_aa: CASRLSGGLVAFF
v_call: TRBV6-2/TRBV6-3; cdr3_aa: CASSTLRGVGDTQYF